This T cell receptor (beta chain) was sequenced in a study of blood T cell repertoires in COVID-19. Study details: Both acute and convalescent COVID-19 samples were obtained from the United States, Italy and Spain. From T cells, B-cell-depleted T cells, or PBMCs came the material, which was cDNA or gDNA.

How the authors handled the data: Cell counts per sample came from amplifying reference gene primers. Only in-frame clones appear in the TCRdb table, and some are missing; sequencing was by immunoSEQ multiplex PCR. Clonal size and the V and J genes are those of that table, whereas D and trimming came from the DNA. The table shows some 220,000 clones, with around three quarters occurring only once. Germline values: CDR1 SGHAT, CDR2 FQNNGV. CDR3 length equals 14 residues. The V segment lost 1 base and the J segment 4 bases; nucleotides outside the gene matches: 2. Sequencing was carried out using peripheral blood. J is TRBJ2-5 and V is TRBV11-2; 8 nucleotides align to TRBD1. This TCR was sampled from a woman between 65 and 79 years old with acute or convalescent COVID-19. This CDR3 is CASSLGDRRETQYF. The CDR3 DNA sequence: TGTGCCAGCAGCTTAGGGGACAGGAGAGAGACCCAGTACTTC.